This T cell receptor (beta chain) was profiled in a study of blood T cell repertoires in COVID-19. Study details: Spain, Italy and the United States supplied samples that represented acute and convalescent COVID-19.

All recovered Cohort 3 donors got two negative PCRs, got clearance, or saw symptom resolution. Profiling relied on immunoSEQ multiplex PCR, and the TCRdb table lists in-frame clones only, not all of them. The table records roughly 290,000 clones, around 90% of them present only once. The germline V gene encodes CDR1 MGHRA and CDR2 YSYEKL. The length of the CDR3 is 17 residues. V shed 0 bases and J shed 9 bases, with 22 bases lying between them. The chain combines TRBV4-1 with TRBJ2-3, with D perhaps matching TRBD2 (7 bases). This clonotype was obtained from a woman between 40 and 50 years old who had recovered from COVID-19. What was sequenced was PBMCs or T cells enriched from blood (not recorded which). The CDR3 nucleotides are TGCGCCAGCAGCCAAGAAACGGTGGCGGGGGCAAGGAGAACGCAGTATTTT. Protein: CASSQETVAGARRTQYF.